This T cell receptor beta chain was identified in a study of blood T cells in healthy people across ages. Each donor gave ten milliliters of peripheral blood. Study-wide points: PBMC samples, being unsorted, prevented any conclusive comparison of naive and antigen-experienced cells.

It was with a sample-barcoded 5' primer and a J-beta primer mix that a second PCR of roughly 7 to 12 cycles was run. Each cDNA molecule carried a tag from a template-switch adaptor that contained 12 random nucleotides. TCRdb reanalysed the 5' RACE reads using MiXCR and keeps one entry per CDR3 protein. This sample has hundreds of thousands of distinct CDR3 sequences; over 40% occur once, and the top ten carry about 13%. CDR3 length equals 13 residues. With 1 base removed from V and 8 bases from J, the gap between germline ends came to 11 bases. CDR1 is MDHEN and CDR2 is SYDVKM in the germline V gene. A single count supports this clonotype. Its antigen remains unidentified.

This TCR was sampled from a woman of 80 years or more in good health. The rearrangement uses TRBV28 and TRBJ1-2; D perhaps matches TRBD1 (5 bases). The sequenced sample was blood. CDR3: CASSLYQGWGYTF. In DNA, the CDR3 is TGTGCCAGCAGTTTATACCAGGGATGGGGCTACACCTTC.